Below are 5 T cell receptor beta chains sequenced from a single sample in a study of T and B cells in COVID-19 patients. Blood genomic DNA input for TRB amplification was about 240-550 ng. BIOMED2 TRB-A/B primer pools were used in multiplex TRB PCR. TCRdb used MiXCR to reprocess the multiplex PCR reads, holding one entry per CDR3 protein. The table has several thousand distinct CDR3 sequences, less than 35% seen once; the top ten hold about 24%. Sequencing was done on a sample of blood. These receptor sequences come from a human donor who had recovered from COVID-19.

This chain connects TRBV6-4 to TRBJ1-2, with 9 bases that match TRBD1. J lost 4 bases, V lost 5 bases, and 8 bases had no gene match. Germline CDR1 is MRHNA and CDR2 is SNTAGT. There are 15 residues in the CDR3. CDR3 coding DNA: TGTGCCAGCAGTCCCGGACAGGGGATTGCCTATGGCTACACCTTC. Residues: CASSPGQGIAYGYTF.

By proportion, this clonotype is medium-sized (0.01 to 0.1%). The rearrangement uses TRBV27 and TRBJ2-3, with D unclear. With 6 bases removed from V and 2 bases from J, the gap between germline ends came to 9 bases. The germline V gene has CDR1 MNHEY and CDR2 SMNVEV (reference sequence). This CDR3 contains 13 residues. The CDR3 loop reads CASRLLVTDTQYF. The CDR3 DNA is TGTGCCAGCAGGCTACTTGTCACAGATACGCAGTATTTT.

The chain links TRBV7-4 to TRBJ2-2, with 10 bases that match TRBD2. V lost 5 bases to trimming and J lost 4 bases; unmatched junction nucleotides: 13. The V gene's germline CDR1 is SGHVT and CDR2 SQSDAQ. This CDR3 region has 18 residues. The DNA of the CDR3 is TGTGCCAGCAGCGATCTAATTGGTAGCGGGGGGCCCACCGGGGAGCTGTTTTTT. It translates to CASSDLIGSGGPTGELFF.

Concerning this clonotype itself: Sequence at one end of the junction differs from germline and may be a read error. The CDR3 sequence: CASSFDRGTKAFF. The CDR3 region has the DNA TGTGCCAGCAGCTTCGACAGGGGCACTAAAGCTTTCTTT. The rearrangement links TRBV6-5 to TRBJ1-1, with 8 bases identical to TRBD1. CDR1 is MNHEY and CDR2 is SVGAGI in the germline V gene. This CDR3 comprises 13 residues.

This clonotype occurred a few times. This chain uses TRBV5-6 with TRBJ2-7; D is possibly TRBD1 (5 bases). CDR3 length equals 15 residues. CDR1 and CDR2 (germline): SGHDT, YYEEEE. Trimming shortened V by 4 bases and J by 4 bases, and 18 bases separated the two germline ends. The CDR3 here is CASSPRWGPGYEQYF. The CDR3 DNA reads as TGTGCCAGCAGCCCGAGGTGGGGCCCCGGGTACGAGCAGTACTTC.